This T cell receptor (beta chain) is drawn from a study of shared clonotypes between healthy human individuals. Turning to the study itself: Donors were a couple of women and a few men aged 18 to 49. CD4 naive cells filled three plates per donor, CD4 memory three, CD8 naive two and CD8 memory one.

Findings of the study overall: Compared with memory subsets, naive subsets generally had larger estimated richness.

J gave up 2 bases and V 3 bases, and 2 bases lay outside the gene matches. In germline, CDR1 is SGHNT, CDR2 YYREEE (reference sequence). The CDR3 sequence is 14 residues long. Points on this clone: Its target is unknown. Other DNA sequences in this specimen translate into the identical CDR3.

The protocol was immunoSEQ multiplex PCR, while the TCRdb copy is restricted to in-frame clones and leaves out a portion. This table holds approximately 600,000 clones, approximately 96% found once. CD45RO-negative, CCR7-positively selected cells formed the naive CD8 fraction, excluding terminally differentiated effector memory CD45RA+ cells. The donors, healthy adults who were HIV-negative, had experienced no recent acute infections or vaccinations. Sequencing was carried out using naive CD8+ T cells sorted from blood. The receptor was isolated from a woman aged 30 to 39 in good health. V is TRBV5-4 and J is TRBJ2-7, with 10 bases matching TRBD1. Written as DNA, the CDR3 is TGTGCCAGCAGCTGGGACAGGGGTGCCTACGAGCAGTACTTC. Protein: CASSWDRGAYEQYF.